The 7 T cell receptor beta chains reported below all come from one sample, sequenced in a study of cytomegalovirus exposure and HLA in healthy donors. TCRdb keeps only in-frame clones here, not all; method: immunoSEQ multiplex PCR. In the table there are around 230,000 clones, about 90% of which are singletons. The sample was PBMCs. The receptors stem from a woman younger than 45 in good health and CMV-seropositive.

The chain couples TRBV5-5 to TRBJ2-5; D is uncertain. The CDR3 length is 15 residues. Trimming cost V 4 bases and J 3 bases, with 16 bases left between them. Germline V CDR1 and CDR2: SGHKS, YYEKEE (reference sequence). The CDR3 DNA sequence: TGTGCCAGCAGCCTCATCCGAGCCGATGAAGAGACCCAGTACTTC. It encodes CASSLIRADEETQYF.

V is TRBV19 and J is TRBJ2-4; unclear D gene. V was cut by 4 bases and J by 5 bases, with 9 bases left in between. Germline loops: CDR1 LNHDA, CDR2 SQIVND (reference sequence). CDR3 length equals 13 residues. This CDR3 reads CASSTPAENIQYF. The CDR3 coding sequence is TGTGCCAGTAGTACCCCCGCAGAAAACATTCAGTACTTC. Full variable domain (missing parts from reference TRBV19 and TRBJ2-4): DGGITQSPKYLFRKEGQNVTLSCEQNLNHDAMYWYRQDPGQGLRLIYYSQIVNDFQKGDIAEGYSVSREKKESFPLTVTSAQKNPTAFYLCASSTPAENIQYFGAGTRLSVL.

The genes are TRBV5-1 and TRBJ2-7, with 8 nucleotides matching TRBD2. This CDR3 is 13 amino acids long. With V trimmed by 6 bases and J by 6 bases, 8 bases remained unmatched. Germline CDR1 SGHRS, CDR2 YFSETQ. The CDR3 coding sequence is TGCGCCAGCACCGCCGGGGGGGGCGGCGAGCAGTACTTC. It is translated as CASTAGGGGEQYF.

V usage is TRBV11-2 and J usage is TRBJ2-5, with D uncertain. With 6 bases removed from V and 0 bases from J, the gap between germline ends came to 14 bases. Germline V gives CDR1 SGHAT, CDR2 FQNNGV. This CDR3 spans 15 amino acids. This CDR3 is CASSRGWANQETQYF. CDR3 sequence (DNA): TGTGCCAGCAGTCGTGGCTGGGCAAACCAAGAGACCCAGTACTTC.

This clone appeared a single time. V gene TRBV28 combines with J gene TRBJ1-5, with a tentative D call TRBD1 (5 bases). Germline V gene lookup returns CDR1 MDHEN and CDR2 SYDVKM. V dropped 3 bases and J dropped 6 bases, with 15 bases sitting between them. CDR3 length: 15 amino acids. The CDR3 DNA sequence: TGTGCCAGCAGTTTCGGGGTCGGGGGAGGTCAGCCCCAGCATTTT. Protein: CASSFGVGGGQPQHF.

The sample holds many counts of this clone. The CDR3 here is CASSARGLGGYTF. CDR3 coding DNA: TGTGCCAGCAGCGCCAGGGGGCTCGGAGGCTACACCTTC. The genes are TRBV6-1 and TRBJ1-2; the match to TRBD1 covers 8 bases. Germline V gene sequence: CDR1 MNHNS, CDR2 SASEGT. CDR3 size: 13 residues. V shed 6 bases, J shed 8 bases, and the junction held 8 bases outside the gene matches.

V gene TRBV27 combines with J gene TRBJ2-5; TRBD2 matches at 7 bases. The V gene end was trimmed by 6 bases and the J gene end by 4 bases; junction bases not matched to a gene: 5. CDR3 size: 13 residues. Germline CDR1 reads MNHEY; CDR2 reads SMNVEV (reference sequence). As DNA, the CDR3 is TGTGCCAGCAGGGGGGGGTGGGCAGAGACCCAGTACTTC. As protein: CASRGGWAETQYF.